Each of the 27 T cell receptor beta chains below was sequenced from the same sample in a study of blood T cells in healthy people across ages. The authors ran a second PCR of 7 to 11 cycles using a sample-barcoded 5' primer and a J-beta primer mix. TCRdb reprocessed the 5' RACE reads via MiXCR and lists one record per CDR3 protein. The sample gives roughly 1,300,000 distinct CDR3 sequences, 59% of which show up once; 6.5% to 8.5% is in the top ten. The specimen sequenced was blood. These receptor sequences come from a man aged 18 to 30 in good health.

In nucleotides, the CDR3 is TGTGCCAGCAGTGGGCCCCGTCGGGACAGGGTCTACGAGCAGTACTTC. The encoded protein is CASSGPRRDRVYEQYF. This sequence joins TRBV6-1 and TRBJ2-7; TRBD1 matches 9 bases. This CDR3 region has 16 residues. With V trimmed by 4 bases and J by 3 bases, 10 bases remained unmatched. Germline CDR1 is MNHNS and CDR2 is SASEGT.

This chain uses TRBV5-1 with TRBJ2-5; a weak D match, TRBD1 (5 bases). Germline CDR1 and CDR2: SGHRS and YFSETQ. The ends were cut back, 0 bases at V and 4 bases at J, with 13 bases in the middle. The CDR3 contains 15 residues. The CDR3 region has the DNA TGCGCCAGCAGCTTGGGCAGGGTCACGGGAGAGACCCAGTACTTC. The encoded protein is CASSLGRVTGETQYF.

This clonotype has just a few counts. A read error is possible here, since a much larger clone lies one base away. The rearrangement links TRBV27 to TRBJ2-7; D gene uncertain. Trimming shortened V by 7 bases and J by 2 bases, and 18 bases separated the two germline ends. The CDR3 runs 15 residues. Germline V CDR1 and CDR2: MNHEY, SMNVEV (reference sequence). CDR3 bases: TGTGCCAGCACTTCCGTGACAATTCCCCCCTACGAGCAGTACTTC. Its translation is CASTSVTIPPYEQYF.

The rearrangement links TRBV3-1 to TRBJ2-7; D is unresolved. From germline, CDR1 is LGHDT and CDR2 YNNKEL (reference sequence). The CDR3 loop spans 16 amino acids. V lost 1 base, J lost 2 bases, and 15 bases lay in between. In nucleotides, the CDR3 is TGTGCCAGCAGCCAAGGGGCAGCAGCCATTACCTACGAGCAGTACTTC. It yields the protein CASSQGAAAITYEQYF.

This chain connects TRBV20-1 to TRBJ2-5; D ambiguous. The CDR3 totals 15 residues. V was trimmed by 2 bases and J by 5 bases, leaving 18 bases between them. Germline assignment: CDR1 DFQATT and CDR2 SNEGSKA (reference sequence). Here the CDR3 DNA reads TGCAGTGCTAGACCTCTCTGGGAAGAAAGGGAGACCCAGTACTTC. Translation: CSARPLWEERETQYF.

This clonotype was recorded once. CDR3 loop: CASSRAGLSYEQYF. For the CDR3, the DNA is TGTGCCAGCAGCCGTGCAGGGCTGAGCTACGAGCAGTACTTC. The V call is TRBV7-6, the J call TRBJ2-4, with D perhaps matching TRBD1 (5 bases). The DNA matches TRBJ2-7 better at its end, which makes the J call doubtful. Germline assignment: CDR1 SGHVS and CDR2 FNYEAQ. The CDR3 has 14 amino acids.

The rearrangement links TRBV29-1 to TRBJ1-2; perhaps TRBD1 as D (5 bases). The V end was cut by 8 bases, the J end by 8 bases, with 18 bases between. Germline V gene lookup returns CDR1 SQVTM and CDR2 ANQGSEA. CDR3 length equals 12 residues. CDR3 sequence (DNA): TGCAGCACAGGAGGGGTCTCGGGGGGCTACACCTTC. Encoded protein: CSTGGVSGGYTF.

Concerning this clonotype itself: With a much larger clone just one base away, this may be a read error. The chain uses TRBV18 and TRBJ2-7; D remains ambiguous. The V gene lost 3 bases and the J gene lost 9 bases, with 12 bases spanning the gap. CDR3 size: 12 residues. CDR1 KGHSH and CDR2 LQKENI come from the germline V gene. The DNA for the CDR3 is TGTGCCAGCTCACCTAGTAATGGCGGGCAGTACTTC. It encodes CASSPSNGGQYF.

This clonotype was detected a few times. J is TRBJ2-3 and V is TRBV4-3; 9 bases line up with TRBD2. The trim removed 0 bases at V and 2 bases at J, leaving 3 bases unmatched. The CDR3 is made up of 16 amino acids. From germline, CDR1 is LGHNA and CDR2 YSLEER. Here the CDR3 DNA reads TGCGCCAGCAGCCAAGATCCGGGACTAGCCACAGATACGCAGTATTTT. It yields the protein CASSQDPGLATDTQYF.

Here the CDR3 reads CSAPGGKLDTGELFF. DNA for the CDR3: TGCAGTGCCCCAGGGGGCAAGTTGGACACCGGGGAGCTGTTTTTT. This chain joins TRBV20-1 and TRBJ2-2, with 8 bases that match TRBD1. The CDR3 sequence is 15 residues long. The V gene's germline CDR1 is DFQATT and CDR2 SNEGSKA (reference sequence). J lost 3 bases, V lost 6 bases, and 9 bases had no gene match.

This clonotype was picked up one time. The V and J genes are TRBV7-9 and TRBJ1-2; D remains ambiguous. Trimming cost V 0 bases and J 8 bases, with 13 bases left between them. The germline V gene encodes CDR1 SEHNR and CDR2 FQNEAQ (reference sequence). CDR3 size: 14 residues. The CDR3 loop reads CASSLAQAPGGYTF. DNA of the CDR3: TGTGCCAGCAGCTTAGCGCAGGCTCCGGGAGGCTACACCTTC.

The chain is built from TRBV20-1 and TRBJ1-1, with D maybe TRBD1 (5 bases). Germline lookup yields CDR1 DFQATT and CDR2 SNEGSKA (reference sequence). The CDR3 runs 10 residues. V shed 5 bases and J shed 7 bases, with 8 bases lying between them. The CDR3 reads CSAPGLEAFF. The CDR3 region has the DNA TGCAGTGCTCCGGGACTTGAAGCTTTCTTT.

The CDR3 region is CSSAGGRGDTQYF. In DNA form, the CDR3 reads TGCAGCTCAGCGGGGGGGCGTGGAGATACGCAGTATTTT. The chain combines TRBV29-1 with TRBJ2-3, with TRBD2 matching 10 bases. CDR3 length: 13 amino acids. CDR1 and CDR2 (germline): SQVTM, ANQGSEA. J lost 5 bases, V lost 8 bases, and 7 bases had no gene match.

This clonotype was counted between two and nine times. The rearrangement uses TRBV30 and TRBJ2-6; D is undetermined. There are 13 residues in the CDR3. Trimming removed 2 bases from V and 1 base from J, with 3 bases in between. Germline values: CDR1 GTSNPN, CDR2 SVGIG (reference sequence). In DNA form, the CDR3 reads TGTGCCTGGAGTCTATCTGGGGCCAACGTCCTGACTTTC. Its translation is CAWSLSGANVLTF.

As concerns this clonotype: Mismatch with germline at one junction end may stem from a read error. The chain links TRBV4-1 to TRBJ2-3; tentatively, D is TRBD1 (5 bases). Germline V gene data show CDR1 as MGHRA and CDR2 as YSYEKL. CDR3 length: 15 amino acids. CDR3 in DNA: TGCGCCAGCAGCCAAGAACGGACACCTACGGATACGCGGTATTTT. Its translation: CASSQERTPTDTRYF.

V gene TRBV7-2 combines with J gene TRBJ2-3, with D possibly being TRBD1 or TRBD2 (6 bases each). The length of the CDR3 is 15 residues. Deletions cut 5 bases from V and 0 bases from J, with 12 bases between. Germline V gene lookup returns CDR1 SGHTA and CDR2 FQGNSA. The CDR3, as DNA: TGTGCCAGCAGCATACAGGGACTTAGCACAGATACGCAGTATTTT. As protein: CASSIQGLSTDTQYF.

The V gene is TRBV11-2, the J gene TRBJ2-3, with TRBD2 identical over 8 bases. Germline V gene lookup returns CDR1 SGHAT and CDR2 FQNNGV. This CDR3 contains 15 residues. Trimming cost V 5 bases and J 2 bases; bases outside gene matches: 6. CDR3 bases: TGTGCCAGCAGCCCGCGGGGGGCCGACACAGATACGCAGTATTTT. Encoded protein: CASSPRGADTDTQYF.

Only a few counts were recorded for this clonotype. The chain uses TRBV4-1 and TRBJ1-4, with D unclear. There are 14 residues in the CDR3. Between the trimmed V and J ends, which lost 3 bases and 0 bases, there was a span of 5 bases. From germline, CDR1 is MGHRA and CDR2 YSYEKL. The CDR3: CASSQLSTNEKLFF. CDR3 nucleotides: TGCGCCAGCAGCCAGCTCTCAACTAATGAAAAACTGTTTTTT.

A remark on this clonotype: At one boundary the junction diverges from the germline segment, which might be a read error. The chain is built from TRBV19 and TRBJ2-5, with 8 bases aligning to TRBD2. This CDR3 region has 17 residues. CDR1 LNHDA and CDR2 SQIVND come from the germline V gene (reference sequence). CDR3 amino acids: CASSMMGLAGFQGTQYF. CDR3 sequence (DNA): TGTGCCAGTAGTATGATGGGGCTAGCGGGCTTCCAAGGGACCCAGTACTTC.

This clonotype came up many times. The chain links TRBV10-3 to TRBJ2-1, with 7 bases matching TRBD1. The V and J ends lost 10 bases and 0 bases, in that order; junction bases with no gene match: 6. This CDR3 contains 14 residues. CDR1 and CDR2 (germline): ENHRY, SYGVKD. The CDR3 here is CATTGPHSYNEQFF. CDR3 nucleotide sequence: TGTGCCACGACAGGGCCACACTCCTACAATGAGCAGTTCTTC.

The chain carries TRBV9 and TRBJ2-5; D is unclear. Trimming left V 0 bases short and J 4 bases short, with 10 bases between. Germline-derived CDR1 and CDR2 are SGDLS and YYNGEE. The CDR3 runs to 14 residues. CDR3 DNA sequence: TGTGCCAGCAGCGTAGAAGAGGTCACAGAGACCCAGTACTTC. Translating gives CASSVEEVTETQYF.

The chain joins TRBV29-1 to TRBJ1-2, with D tentatively TRBD1 (5 bases). The CDR3 has 13 amino acids. Deletions cut 2 bases from V and 4 bases from J, with 11 bases between. CDR1 and CDR2 (germline): SQVTM, ANQGSEA. CDR3 protein: CSVESGTGYGYTF. Here the CDR3 DNA reads TGCAGCGTTGAATCGGGGACCGGCTATGGCTACACCTTC.

The chain recombines TRBV4-1 with TRBJ2-5; 9 bases are shared with TRBD2. The CDR3 consists of 15 residues. The ends lost 2 bases at V and 5 bases at J; junction bases unmatched: 6. Germline lookup yields CDR1 MGHRA and CDR2 YSYEKL. The CDR3 nucleotides are TGCGCCAGCAGCCAATACCGCGGGGGGGCGGAGACCCAGTACTTC. Its translation is CASSQYRGGAETQYF.

The chain links TRBV4-2 to TRBJ2-1, with 13 bases fitting TRBD2. V dropped 5 bases and J dropped 4; count of bases not matched to a gene: 5. The CDR3 loop spans 16 amino acids. CDR1 and CDR2 from the germline V gene are LGHNA and YNFKEQ. The CDR3 reads CASSYGTSGVYNEQFF. As DNA, the CDR3 is TGTGCCAGCAGCTATGGGACTAGCGGGGTTTACAATGAGCAGTTCTTC.

This clonotype turned up a few times. The chain links TRBV15 to TRBJ1-6; no reliable D call. The CDR3 has 12 amino acids. Germline V gene sequence: CDR1 LNHNV, CDR2 YYDKDF (reference sequence). V was clipped by 1 base and J by 7 bases, with 2 bases between them. The CDR3 protein is CATSRVNSPLHF. In DNA, the CDR3 is TGTGCCACCAGCAGAGTCAATTCACCCCTCCACTTT. The full variable domain, its missing parts supplied by reference TRBV15 and TRBJ1-6, is DAMVIQNPRYQVTQFGKPVTLSCSQTLNHNVMYWYQQKSSQAPKLLFHYYDKDFNNEADTPDNFQSRRPNTSFCFLDIRSPGLGDTAMYLCATSRVNSPLHFGNGTRLTVT.

This clonotype showed up just a few times. The chain employs TRBV2 and TRBJ2-7; 9 positions match TRBD2. CDR3 size: 18 residues. The germline V gene has CDR1 SNHLY and CDR2 FYNNEI. With 6 bases clipped from V and 1 base from J, the junction kept 16 bases outside the gene matches. The CDR3 DNA reads TGTGCCAGCAGGGCACTTTTGGGAAGCGGGAGGTCTTCCTACGAGCAGTACTTC. Its protein is CASRALLGSGRSSYEQYF.

V usage is TRBV7-9 and J usage is TRBJ2-7; 12 bases line up with TRBD1. This CDR3 has 15 residues. V trimming: 4 bases; J trimming: 3 bases; junction bases outside the gene matches: 4. Germline-derived CDR1 and CDR2 are SEHNR and FQNEAQ (reference sequence). CDR3 bases: TGTGCCAGCAGCTGGGACAGGGGGCTAATCTACGAGCAGTACTTC. It specifies CASSWDRGLIYEQYF.